The T cell receptor beta chain described here comes from a study of T cell responses to AZD1222 COVID-19 vaccine. Looking at the study overall: Some second doses came at about 4 weeks and others at about 12 weeks; these were pooled. Study results and limitations: Just a handful of AZD1222 recipients tested seropositive at baseline. Samples come after the peak T cell response, not at day 14.

Concerning this clone itself: Its antigen remains unidentified.

This table comes from immunoSEQ multiplex PCR, and its TCRdb copy is limited to in-frame clones, with some not included. The sample holds approximately 100,000 clones, 92% seen once. The germline gives CDR1 SNHLY, CDR2 FYNNEI. The length of the CDR3 is 13 residues. The junction had 8 bases not matched to a gene; V was cut back by 11 bases and J by 5 bases. The sample consisted of peripheral blood, taken on day 0 of AZD1222 vaccination. The clonotype comes from an adult in good health. This chain joins TRBV2 and TRBJ2-7, with TRBD2 matching 11 bases. Here the CDR3 reads CAGSTSGIHEQYF. DNA for the CDR3: TGTGCCGGCTCGACTAGCGGGATACACGAGCAGTACTTC.